Listed below are T cell receptor beta chains from one sample, sequenced in a study of CD8 T cells in ankylosing spondylitis. TCRdb ran MiXCR on the 5' RACE reads and lists one entry per CDR3 protein. The profile covers more than 500,000 distinct CDR3 sequences, with less than 6% appearing a single time and roughly 3.5% taken by the ten largest. Input material: blood, either unsorted or a sorted T cell fraction (not recorded which). Source of these receptors: a male donor with ankylosing spondylitis. CDR3s include the opening cysteine and the closing phenylalanine or tryptophan. A D gene is named only where the DNA matches it firmly. A clone size is listed for some rows: how often the clone was seen (once, few, many), or a class if it is expanded.

d_call	v_call	j_call	clone_size	cdr3_nt	cdr3_aa
-	TRBV30	TRBJ2-6	few	TGTGCCTGGAGAGGAGGGGCCAACGTCCTGACTTTC	CAWRGGANVLTF
-	TRBV6-1	TRBJ1-5	many	TGTGCCAGCAGTGAATTTGACCACGGCCAGCATTTT	CASSEFDHGQHF
-	TRBV2	TRBJ2-7	-	TGTGCCAGCGGCGGGCCCCTCGAGCAGTACTTC	CASGGPLEQYF
-	TRBV5-1	TRBJ2-1	many	TGCGCCAGCAGCCTGCAGGTCCCCTCCTACAATGAGCAGTTCTTC	CASSLQVPSYNEQFF
-	TRBV12-3/TRBV12-4	TRBJ2-1	many	TGTGCCAGCAGCCGAACCGGGACCCTCTACAATGAGCAGTTCTTC	CASSRTGTLYNEQFF
-	TRBV29-1	TRBJ2-5	many	TGCAGCGTGGCGGCAGGTCAAGAGACCCAGTACTTC	CSVAAGQETQYF
-	TRBV5-1	TRBJ2-3	many	TGCGCCAGCAGCTTTCGGCAAGTGGGCACAGATACGCAGTATTTT	CASSFRQVGTDTQYF
-	TRBV27	TRBJ1-1	many	TGTGCCAGCACCGGCCGTGGGTTTTCGGGTGACACTGAAGCTTTCTTT	CASTGRGFSGDTEAFF
-	TRBV28	TRBJ2-7	few	TGTGCCAGTCTCCAGCCCTACCCCTACGAGCAGTACTTC	CASLQPYPYEQYF
-	TRBV27	TRBJ1-5	many	TGTGCCAGCAGTTGGACAGCCCTTCAGCCCCAGCATTTT	CASSWTALQPQHF
-	TRBV19	TRBJ2-3	few	TGTGCCACCTCGGAGGGGTGGTCAGATACGCAGTATTTT	CATSEGWSDTQYF
-	TRBV10-3	TRBJ2-7	-	TGTGCCATCAGTGGGCTACAGGCGGGGACAGTGGACGAGCAGTACTTC	CAISGLQAGTVDEQYF
-	TRBV4-2	TRBJ1-1	many	TGTGCCAGCAGCCCTGGGGTATTCGGCACTGAAGCTTTCTTT	CASSPGVFGTEAFF
TRBD1	TRBV12-3/TRBV12-4	TRBJ2-5	many	TGTGCCAGCAGCCACCCGACAGGGAAAGAGACCCAGTACTTC	CASSHPTGKETQYF
-	TRBV29-1	TRBJ2-7	many	TGCAGCGTGGGGAACTTTGAAGGCGAGCAGTACTTC	CSVGNFEGEQYF
-	TRBV12-3/TRBV12-4	TRBJ1-3	many	TGTGCCAGCAGGGGGACAAGCTCTGGAAACACCATATATTTT	CASRGTSSGNTIYF